The 4 T cell receptor beta chains below come from one sample, sequenced in a study of lymphopenia after photon versus proton radiotherapy. The repertoire was sequenced with immunoSEQ multiplex PCR; TCRdb's copy has only in-frame clones and lacks some. The sample yields approximately 30,000 clones, about 81% seen once. The starting material was peripheral blood, obtained from a patient treated with photon-based radiotherapy. These receptors were taken from a man aged 50-60 years with gastric cancer.

This clone was seen only a few times. J is TRBJ2-1 and V is TRBV5-6; 10 bases are shared with TRBD1. The CDR3 length is 16 residues. Germline CDR1 is SGHDT and CDR2 is YYEEEE. V gave up 2 bases and J gave up 8 bases; unmatched junction bases: 10. For the CDR3, the DNA is TGTGCCAGCAGCTTCGACCTGGGACAGGGGCGAGATGAGCAGTTCTTC. It is translated as CASSFDLGQGRDEQFF.

This chain connects TRBV4-2 to TRBJ1-4; no clear D. Germline lookup yields CDR1 LGHNA and CDR2 YNFKEQ. V dropped 5 bases and J dropped 0 bases, with 13 bases sitting between them. This CDR3 has 16 amino acids. The chain's CDR3 is CASSFRHLATNEKLFF. The DNA of the CDR3 is TGTGCCAGCAGCTTCCGACACCTCGCAACTAATGAAAAACTGTTTTTT.

V usage is TRBV18 and J usage is TRBJ2-2; possibly TRBD2 for D (5 bases). From germline, CDR1 is KGHSH and CDR2 LQKENI. The CDR3 has 14 amino acids. V was trimmed by 6 bases and J by 0 bases, leaving 8 bases between them. CDR3 amino acids: CASSTNANTGELFF. The CDR3 nucleotides are TGTGCCAGCTCGACTAATGCGAACACCGGGGAGCTGTTTTTT.

The rearrangement uses TRBV5-1 and TRBJ2-3; D unresolved. The CDR3 loop spans 14 amino acids. From germline, CDR1 is SGHRS and CDR2 YFSETQ. V dropped 4 bases and J dropped 3 bases, with 12 bases sitting between them. The CDR3, as DNA: TGCGCCAGCAGCGAGAGGACCAGTACAGATACGCAGTATTTT. This encodes CASSERTSTDTQYF.